This T cell receptor (beta chain) originates from a study of CD8+ T cells in alopecia areata. Background on the study: Tofacitinib administration to treated patients was oral, at 5 to 10 mg twice daily. Study outcomes and limitations: Mice showed clearer TCR sharing than patients did, a gap that was possibly HLA-related. Scalp sample data also include resident alphabeta T cells from normal skin.

Peripheral blood and lesional scalp punch biopsies were taken from alopecia areata patients. Reverse transcription of extracted RNA yielded cDNA, which provided the sequencing template. Profiled with immunoSEQ multiplex PCR; TCRdb holds only in-frame clones, not every one. Altogether 200,000 to 250,000 clones are present, around 62% being singletons, with the ten largest covering less than 0.6%. This clone was seen only once. Its target is unknown. The input for sequencing was CD4+ T cells sorted from blood, taken at week 0. This sequence originates from a human donor with alopecia areata.

The CDR3 DNA reads TGTGCCTGGAGTGTACCCCCGGGAACAGATACGCAGTATTTT. It is translated as CAWSVPPGTDTQYF. The chain uses TRBV30 and TRBJ2-3; perhaps TRBD2 as D (5 bases). From germline, CDR1 is GTSNPN and CDR2 SVGIG (reference sequence). CDR3 length: 14 residues. Trimming pared 0 bases from V and 3 bases from J, leaving 10 bases between.